These 32 T cell receptor beta chains originate from one sample sequenced in a study of CD8 T cells in Susac syndrome. Reverse transcription used about 0.45 to 1 ug RNA and random hexamers. Using its own MiXCR run on the immunoSEQ multiplex PCR reads, TCRdb lists one record per CDR3 protein. The table has around 160,000 distinct CDR3 sequences, 85% to 95% seen once. The sequencing sample was made of CD4+ T cells from PBMCs. All receptors derive from a human donor in good health.

The CDR3 DNA is TGTGCCAGCTCGTCCTCGCGGGGCGCCTATGGCTACACCTTC. Encoded protein: CASSSSRGAYGYTF. The rearrangement uses TRBV18 and TRBJ1-2; D may be TRBD1 (5 bases). CDR3 length: 14 amino acids. Germline CDR1 and CDR2: KGHSH and LQKENI. Trimming removed 6 bases at V and 4 bases at J, with 15 bases between. The full variable domain, in which reference TRBV18 and TRBJ1-2 provide the parts outside the CDR3, is NAGVMQNPRHLVRRRGQEARLRCSPMKGHSHVYWYRQLPEEGLKFMVYLQKENIIDESGMPKERFSAEFPKEGPSILRIQQVVRGDSAAYFCASSSSRGAYGYTFGSGTRLTVV.

In nucleotides, the CDR3 is TGCAGCGTTGTTCTACTGATCTCTGGGGCCAACGTCCTGACTTTC. It codes for CSVVLLISGANVLTF. The chain combines TRBV29-1 with TRBJ2-6; no definite D call. Trimming cost V 4 bases and J 0 bases, with 10 bases left between them. Germline V gene data show CDR1 as SQVTM and CDR2 as ANQGSEA. The CDR3 length is 15 residues.

This chain links TRBV20-1 with TRBJ2-1; D unresolved. V lost 6 bases and J 0 bases, leaving 9 bases between the germline ends. Germline V gene sequence: CDR1 DFQATT, CDR2 SNEGSKA (reference sequence). CDR3 length: 13 residues. The CDR3 DNA reads as TGCAGTGCGAAAGCAAACTCCTACAATGAGCAGTTCTTC. It encodes CSAKANSYNEQFF.

The chain has TRBV30 and TRBJ2-1; 7 bases fit TRBD2. The CDR3 is 14 amino acids. V trimming: 6 bases; J trimming: 4 bases; junction bases outside the gene matches: 9. In germline, CDR1 is GTSNPN, CDR2 SVGIG (reference sequence). CDR3 loop: CACLGGLSYNEQFF. The CDR3 DNA reads TGTGCCTGCCTTGGGGGACTAAGTTACAATGAGCAGTTCTTC.

The chain recombines TRBV29-1 with TRBJ1-1; D is uncertain. V was trimmed by 7 bases and J by 0 bases, leaving 6 bases between them. The V gene's germline CDR1 is SQVTM and CDR2 ANQGSEA. The CDR3 has 11 amino acids. CDR3 nucleotides: TGCAGCGCCTCCATGAACACTGAAGCTTTCTTT. Amino acids: CSASMNTEAFF.

DNA for the CDR3: TGTGCCAGCAGCTCCGGGGCAGTTGAAAAACTGTTTTTT. It translates to CASSSGAVEKLFF. The chain links TRBV7-9 to TRBJ1-4; possible D gene TRBD1, 5 bases. CDR3 size: 13 residues. Germline CDR1 and CDR2: SEHNR and FQNEAQ (reference sequence). Trimming pared 4 bases from V and 7 bases from J, leaving 10 bases between.

The chain combines TRBV10-3 with TRBJ2-1; TRBD1 matches at 8 bases. The CDR3 spans 12 residues. Germline CDR1 ENHRY, CDR2 SYGVKD. The V and J ends lost 10 bases and 7 bases, in that order; junction bases with no gene match: 6. As DNA, the CDR3 is TGTGCCAGCACCTACAGGGGGAATGAGCAGTTCTTC. This codes for CASTYRGNEQFF.

J is TRBJ1-5 and V is TRBV12-3 or TRBV12-4; no reliable D call. There are 14 residues in the CDR3. V lost 8 bases and J 7 bases, leaving 18 bases between the germline ends. In nucleotides, the CDR3 is TGTGCCAGCGGGGAGCATGATTCCAGCCAGCCCCAGCATTTT. The encoded protein is CASGEHDSSQPQHF.

The V call is TRBV2, the J call TRBJ2-5; a weak D match, TRBD2 (5 bases). In germline, CDR1 is SNHLY, CDR2 FYNNEI. CDR3 length: 14 residues. V gave up 7 bases and J gave up 4 bases, with 16 bases separating them. This CDR3 reads CASTSESGGETQYF. CDR3 nucleotides: TGTGCCAGCACCAGCGAGAGCGGAGGAGAGACCCAGTACTTC.

This CDR3 is CASSLYGQGNIQYF. The CDR3 DNA follows: TGTGCCAGCAGTCTCTATGGACAGGGAAACATTCAGTACTTC. The chain combines TRBV27 with TRBJ2-4; 8 bases match TRBD1. Germline lookup yields CDR1 MNHEY and CDR2 SMNVEV (reference sequence). J lost 6 bases, V lost 5 bases, and 6 bases had no gene match. CDR3 length equals 14 residues.

The chain uses TRBV6-1 and TRBJ1-6, with D possibly being TRBD1 (5 bases). The CDR3 loop spans 14 amino acids. Germline V gives CDR1 MNHNS, CDR2 SASEGT. Trimming took 7 bases from V and 6 from J, leaving 13 bases between them. CDR3: CASIPGPFNSPLHF. CDR3 DNA sequence: TGTGCCAGCATACCAGGGCCGTTTAATTCACCCCTCCACTTT.

The chain joins TRBV2 to TRBJ2-5; 8 nucleotides agree with TRBD1. CDR3 size: 14 residues. Trimming removed 10 bases from V and 4 bases from J; junction bases left unmatched: 11. CDR1 is SNHLY, CDR2 FYNNEI, per germline. The chain's CDR3 is CATAPDRVRETQYF. DNA of the CDR3: TGTGCCACCGCCCCGGACAGGGTCCGAGAGACCCAGTACTTC.

The J gene is TRBJ1-1, the V gene TRBV25-1; D not resolved. Germline V gene data show CDR1 as MGHDK and CDR2 as SYGVNS. With 5 bases removed from V and 2 bases from J, the gap between germline ends came to 9 bases. The CDR3 totals 13 residues. Written as DNA, the CDR3 is TGTGCCAGCAGTCAGGCCAGCAACACTGAAGCTTTCTTT. Its protein product is CASSQASNTEAFF.

The chain joins TRBV29-1 to TRBJ2-3; D is unresolved. The CDR3 has 12 amino acids. CDR1 and CDR2 (germline): SQVTM, ANQGSEA. V dropped 7 bases and J dropped 4 bases, with 12 bases sitting between them. The CDR3 DNA follows: TGCAGCGCTCTACCTGGGGCAGATACGCAGTATTTT. It codes for CSALPGADTQYF.

The rearrangement links TRBV2 to TRBJ1-4, with 8 nucleotides matching TRBD1. Germline V gene data show CDR1 as SNHLY and CDR2 as FYNNEI. This CDR3 spans 14 amino acids. J lost 6 bases, V lost 4 bases, and 4 bases had no gene match. This chain's CDR3 is CASSGNRGDEKLFF. CDR3 sequence (DNA): TGTGCCAGCAGTGGGAACAGGGGGGATGAAAAACTGTTTTTT.

V and J are TRBV28 and TRBJ2-7; 7 bases fit TRBD1. CDR1 is MDHEN and CDR2 is SYDVKM in the germline V gene. This CDR3 region has 15 residues. The junction had 6 bases not matched to a gene; V was cut back by 4 bases and J by 0 bases. The CDR3 loop reads CASSSGQASSYEQYF. DNA for the CDR3: TGTGCCAGCAGTTCTGGACAGGCAAGCTCCTACGAGCAGTACTTC.

The rearrangement joins TRBV5-1 to TRBJ2-5; D perhaps matches TRBD1 (6 bases). The CDR3 spans 14 residues. V was clipped by 4 bases and J by 5 bases, with 15 bases between them. Germline V CDR1 and CDR2: SGHRS, YFSETQ. In DNA, the CDR3 is TGCGCCAGCAGCAAGGACAGCCACGATGAGACCCAGTACTTC. Translation: CASSKDSHDETQYF.

This chain uses TRBV29-1 with TRBJ2-6; a weak D match, TRBD1 (5 bases). CDR1 and CDR2 (germline): SQVTM, ANQGSEA. The CDR3 is 13 amino acids. V was shortened by 7 bases and J by 0 bases, with 7 bases between the two germline ends. CDR3 residues: CSADTSGANVLTF. CDR3 DNA sequence: TGCAGCGCGGACACCTCTGGGGCCAACGTCCTGACTTTC.

This chain links TRBV5-1 with TRBJ1-1, with D unresolved. Deletions cut 4 bases from V and 3 bases from J, with 19 bases between. This CDR3 is built from 16 residues. The germline CDR1 and CDR2 sequences are SGHRS and YFSETQ. In DNA, the CDR3 is TGCGCCAGCAGCCCCTTCGAATCCGGTTTCGACACTGAAGCTTTCTTT. It specifies CASSPFESGFDTEAFF.

This sequence joins TRBV2 and TRBJ2-3, with D perhaps given as TRBD1 or TRBD2 (6 bases each). Germline V CDR1 and CDR2: SNHLY, FYNNEI. V was cut by 7 bases and J by 0 bases, with 11 bases left in between. There are 14 residues in the CDR3. The CDR3 sequence: CASKGGFSTDTQYF. The DNA for the CDR3 is TGTGCCAGCAAGGGGGGCTTTAGCACAGATACGCAGTATTTT.

The V call is TRBV9, the J call TRBJ2-3, with D hard to call. The CDR3 spans 14 residues. The ends were cut back, 0 bases at V and 2 bases at J, with 7 bases in the middle. Germline V gene lookup returns CDR1 SGDLS and CDR2 YYNGEE. The CDR3 DNA reads as TGTGCCAGCAGCGTAGGCCAGACCACAGATACGCAGTATTTT. Residues: CASSVGQTTDTQYF. The full variable domain, rest sourced from reference TRBV9 and TRBJ2-3, is DSGVTQTPKHLITATGQRVTLRCSPRSGDLSVYWYQQSLDQGLQFLIQYYNGEERAKGNILERFSAQQFPDLHSELNLSSLELGDSALYFCASSVGQTTDTQYFGPGTRLTVL.

The rearrangement links TRBV2 to TRBJ1-1; possible D gene TRBD1, 6 bases. V lost 3 bases and J 7 bases, leaving 12 bases between the germline ends. CDR3 length: 13 residues. The germline V gene encodes CDR1 SNHLY and CDR2 FYNNEI. The CDR3 nucleotides read TGTGCCAGCAGTGACCCAGGGGATTTTGAAGCTTTCTTT. This sequence encodes CASSDPGDFEAFF.

V and J are TRBV20-1 and TRBJ2-5; 11 bases are a match to TRBD2. V dropped 6 bases and J dropped 1; count of bases not matched to a gene: 4. The CDR3 length is 14 residues. In germline, CDR1 is DFQATT, CDR2 SNEGSKA (reference sequence). CDR3: CSAPTSGAQETQYF. The CDR3 coding sequence is TGCAGTGCCCCGACTAGCGGGGCCCAAGAGACCCAGTACTTC.

The chain combines TRBV21-1 with TRBJ1-6; the table's TRBD1 call for D was not verified on the DNA. TRBV21-1 is tagged as a pseudogene. The CDR3 runs to 15 residues. CDR3 region: CASSKGGQGTSPLHF. CDR3 DNA sequence: TGTGCCAGCAGCAAAGGGGGACAGGGAACCTCACCCCTCCACTTT.

V is TRBV29-1 and J is TRBJ1-6, with D possibly matching TRBD1 (5 bases). Germline V CDR1 and CDR2: SQVTM, ANQGSEA. This CDR3 is built from 14 residues. Trimming left V 4 bases short and J 7 bases short, with 14 bases between. CDR3 sequence reads: CSVAEGQENSPLHF. The CDR3 nucleotides are TGCAGCGTTGCGGAGGGGCAGGAGAATTCACCCCTCCACTTT.

The genes are TRBV5-1 and TRBJ2-7; 10 nucleotides align to TRBD1. The CDR3 covers 15 residues. Trimming at V came to 3 bases and at J to 3 bases, leaving 6 bases not matched to a gene. Germline CDR1 SGHRS, CDR2 YFSETQ. The CDR3 protein is CASSSRQGAFYEQYF. The CDR3 nucleotides read TGCGCCAGCAGCTCTCGACAGGGGGCGTTCTACGAGCAGTACTTC.

The chain joins TRBV7-3 to TRBJ2-3; D perhaps matches TRBD2 (7 bases). V gave up 4 bases and J gave up 5 bases, with 13 bases separating them. Germline assignment: CDR1 SGHTA and CDR2 FQGTGA. The CDR3 covers 14 residues. The CDR3 loop reads CASSSTGGQDTQYF. CDR3 DNA sequence: TGTGCCAGCAGCTCCACGGGGGGCCAAGATACGCAGTATTTT.

This chain connects TRBV5-4 to TRBJ2-7; either TRBD1 or TRBD2 may fit D (5 bases each). CDR1 and CDR2 from the germline V gene are SGHNT and YYREEE (reference sequence). V lost 2 bases and J 6 bases, leaving 15 bases between the germline ends. The CDR3 totals 14 residues. CDR3 residues: CASSFGGAQAEQYF. In DNA form, the CDR3 reads TGTGCCAGCAGCTTTGGGGGTGCCCAAGCCGAGCAGTACTTC.

The rearrangement links TRBV2 to TRBJ2-7, with 7 positions matching TRBD1. Germline CDR1 reads SNHLY; CDR2 reads FYNNEI. The CDR3 loop spans 14 amino acids. The V and J ends lost 6 bases and 2 bases, in that order; junction bases with no gene match: 7. The CDR3 region is CASSDGQAPYEQYF. The CDR3 DNA reads TGTGCCAGCAGCGATGGACAGGCACCCTACGAGCAGTACTTC.

The chain links TRBV7-2 to TRBJ1-2; 8 positions agree with TRBD1. V lost 3 bases to trimming and J lost 3 bases; unmatched junction nucleotides: 12. From germline, CDR1 is SGHTA and CDR2 FQGNSA. This CDR3 has 17 amino acids. As DNA, the CDR3 is TGTGCCAGCAGCTTGAATACCGGGACAGGCAATCACTATGGCTACACCTTC. As protein: CASSLNTGTGNHYGYTF.

V usage is TRBV2 and J usage is TRBJ1-2; 7 nucleotides match TRBD1. V shed 11 bases, J shed 6 bases, and the junction held 9 bases outside the gene matches. Germline V CDR1 and CDR2: SNHLY, FYNNEI. This CDR3 contains 12 residues. The DNA of the CDR3 is TGTGCCGGTAGACAGGGTCGCGATGGCTACACCTTC. The encoded protein is CAGRQGRDGYTF.

The chain recombines TRBV27 with TRBJ1-3, with no clear D. Germline V lookup: CDR1 MNHEY, CDR2 SMNVEV (reference sequence). V lost 5 bases and J 4 bases, leaving 15 bases between the germline ends. CDR3 size: 15 residues. The chain's CDR3 is CASSPWSDSGNTIYF. The CDR3, as DNA: TGTGCCAGCAGTCCTTGGTCGGACTCGGGAAACACCATATATTTT.